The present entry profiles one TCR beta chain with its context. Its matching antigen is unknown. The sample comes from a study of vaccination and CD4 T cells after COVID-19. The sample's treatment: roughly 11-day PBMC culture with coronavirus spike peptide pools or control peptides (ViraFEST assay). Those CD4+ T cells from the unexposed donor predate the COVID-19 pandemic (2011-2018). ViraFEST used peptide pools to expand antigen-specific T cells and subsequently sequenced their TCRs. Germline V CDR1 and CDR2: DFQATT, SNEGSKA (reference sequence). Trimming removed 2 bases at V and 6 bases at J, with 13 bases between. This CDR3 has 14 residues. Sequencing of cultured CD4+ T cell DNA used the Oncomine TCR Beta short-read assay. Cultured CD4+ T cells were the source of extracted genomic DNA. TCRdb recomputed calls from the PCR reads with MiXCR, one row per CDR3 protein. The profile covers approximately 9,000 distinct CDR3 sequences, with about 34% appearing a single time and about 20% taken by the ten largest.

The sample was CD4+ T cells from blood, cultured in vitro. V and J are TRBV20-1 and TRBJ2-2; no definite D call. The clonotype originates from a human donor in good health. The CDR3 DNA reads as TGCAGTGCTAGACTTCTAACTTCCCCCGGGGAGCTGTTTTTT. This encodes CSARLLTSPGELFF.